A selection of T cell receptor beta chains follows, all from one sample in a study of cytomegalovirus exposure and HLA in healthy donors. Method: immunoSEQ multiplex PCR; TCRdb's copy keeps in-frame clones and lacks some. The sample carries about 200,000 clones, over 65% recorded once. Input material: PBMCs. These receptors were obtained from a middle-aged man in good health and CMV-seronegative. CDR3s include the opening cysteine and the closing phenylalanine or tryptophan. A D gene is named only where the DNA matches it firmly. Part of the rows lack a size; the others show once, few, many or a class for expanded clones.

D gene | J gene | CDR3 length | clone size | V gene | CDR3 DNA | CDR3 protein
NA | TRBJ1-2 | 14 | few | TRBV6-6 | TGTGCCAGCAGTTACGCGGGGGATAACTATGGCTACACCTTC | CASSYAGDNYGYTF
NA | TRBJ1-2 | 16 | NA | TRBV28 | TGTGCCAGCAGTTTGCCAGGGGCCCCTGGCTCCTATGGCTACACCTTC | CASSLPGAPGSYGYTF
TRBD2 | TRBJ2-7 | 15 | NA | TRBV7-3 | TGTGCCAGCAGCTTAGGGTCTAGCGGGAGTTACGAGCAGTACTTC | CASSLGSSGSYEQYF
TRBD2 | TRBJ2-3 | 16 | NA | TRBV9 | TGTGCCAGCAGCGAGCGGGAGGGCGTGGGGACAGATACGCAGTATTTT | CASSEREGVGTDTQYF
TRBD1 | TRBJ1-2 | 14 | NA | TRBV10-3 | TGTGCCATCGCCCGGGACAGAGATAACTATGGCTACACCTTC | CAIARDRDNYGYTF
NA | TRBJ2-5 | 14 | NA | TRBV6-5 | TGTGCCAGCAGGGAGGGGGCGTTCGTTAAGACCCAGTACTTC | CASREGAFVKTQYF
NA | TRBJ2-7 | 14 | NA | TRBV4-1 | TGCGCCAGCAGTAATCCGGGGTCTTCCTACGAGCAGTACTTC | CASSNPGSSYEQYF
NA | TRBJ1-3 | 15 | NA | TRBV6-5 | TGTGCCAGCAGAGCCCCGGGGAGGGGAGGAAACACCATATATTTT | CASRAPGRGGNTIYF
TRBD1 | TRBJ1-2 | 19 | NA | TRBV6-1 | TGTGCCAGCAGTGAAGCGTTGACGGGACAGGGCTTAATTAACTATGGCTACACCTTC | CASSEALTGQGLINYGYTF
NA | TRBJ1-5 | 13 | NA | TRBV27 | TGTGCCAGCAGTCATGGACAATATCAGCCCCAGCATTTT | CASSHGQYQPQHF
NA | TRBJ1-1 | 14 | NA | TRBV7-2 | TGTGCCAGCAGCTTGAGGAAGGCACAGGGTGAAGCTTTCTTT | CASSLRKAQGEAFF
TRBD1 | TRBJ1-5 | 16 | NA | TRBV7-2 | TGTGCCAGCAGCTACTCCGGGACAGAATTTAATCAGCCCCAGCATTTT | CASSYSGTEFNQPQHF
TRBD2 | TRBJ2-1 | 15 | once | TRBV4-2 | TGTGCCAGCAGCCAAGATAAACTAGCGTCCAATGAGCAGTTCTTC | CASSQDKLASNEQFF
NA | TRBJ1-1 | 11 | NA | TRBV7-9 | TGTGCCAGCAGCTTAACCAGCGAGGCTTTCTTT | CASSLTSEAFF
NA | TRBJ1-2 | 12 | NA | TRBV27 | TGTGCCAGCAGTTTACAGGGCTATGGCTACACCTTC | CASSLQGYGYTF
NA | TRBJ2-7 | 13 | NA | TRBV19 | TGTGCCAGTAGTATAGATAGCTCCTACGAGCAGTACTTC | CASSIDSSYEQYF
TRBD1 | TRBJ2-7 | 15 | NA | TRBV7-9 | TGTGCCAGCAGCTTAGTAGGGACAGTCCCCTACGAGCAGTACTTC | CASSLVGTVPYEQYF
TRBD1 | TRBJ1-3 | 17 | NA | TRBV9 | TGTGCCAGCAGCGGGAACCCCCTAGGGACAGGGGTACACACCATATATTTT | CASSGNPLGTGVHTIYF
NA | TRBJ1-4 | 14 | NA | TRBV9 | TGTGCCAGCAGCGCGGGAACGGCGGGAGAAAAACTGTTTTTT | CASSAGTAGEKLFF
TRBD1 | TRBJ1-6 | 15 | NA | TRBV5-4 | TGTGCCAGCAGCTTGGGGGGACAGGTGAATTCACCCCTCCACTTT | CASSLGGQVNSPLHF
TRBD2 | TRBJ2-3 | 16 | NA | TRBV15 | TGTGCCACCAGCAGAACTAGCGGGGGCACACAGAGGACGCAGTATTTT | CATSRTSGGTQRTQYF
TRBD1 | TRBJ2-7 | 15 | NA | TRBV5-5 | TGTGCCAGCAGCTTGGCCCGGCAGGGGGTCTACGAGCAGTACTTC | CASSLARQGVYEQYF
TRBD2 | TRBJ2-1 | 17 | NA | TRBV10-3 | TGTGCCATCAGTGAGAGTAAGGGAGGTCTAGCGGGAGTAGAGCAGTTCTTC | CAISESKGGLAGVEQFF
NA | TRBJ1-3 | 15 | NA | TRBV4-3 | TGCGCCAGCAGCCAGTCGGGGACAATTGGAAACACCATATATTTT | CASSQSGTIGNTIYF
NA | TRBJ1-5 | 14 | NA | TRBV6-5 | TGTGCCAGCACCAACGGAGGGACCAATCAGCCCCAGCATTTT | CASTNGGTNQPQHF
TRBD2 | TRBJ2-7 | 14 | NA | TRBV5-6 | TGTGCCAGCACCGGGACTAGCGGACCCTACGAGCAGTACTTC | CASTGTSGPYEQYF
TRBD2 | TRBJ2-1 | 13 | NA | TRBV2 | TGTGCCAGCACCCTAGCGGGGATAGATGAGCAGTTCTTC | CASTLAGIDEQFF
TRBD1 | TRBJ2-2 | 15 | once | TRBV4-3 | TGCGCCAGCAGCCGCTCTACAGGGGGCACAGGGGAGCTGTTTTTT | CASSRSTGGTGELFF
NA | TRBJ1-5 | 18 | NA | TRBV15 | TGTGCCACCAGCGGAGACCTCTCCTCACTCGGTAGCAATCAGCCCCAGCATTTT | CATSGDLSSLGSNQPQHF
TRBD1 | TRBJ2-5 | 14 | NA | TRBV19 | TGTGCCAGTAAATGGGGGACAGGGGCAGAGACCCAGTACTTC | CASKWGTGAETQYF
NA | TRBJ1-2 | 15 | NA | TRBV7-9 | TGTGCCAGCAGCCCAACTAAGACCGAATTCTATGGCTACACCTTC | CASSPTKTEFYGYTF
TRBD2 | TRBJ2-1 | 18 | NA | TRBV7-9 | TGTGCCAGCAGCCTGGGGGTTACTAGCGGGAAGTTCTACAATGAGCAGTTCTTC | CASSLGVTSGKFYNEQFF
NA | TRBJ1-3 | 16 | once | TRBV5-4 | TGTGCCAGCAGCTCCCAGGGGCTCCTGAGTGGAAACACCATATATTTT | CASSSQGLLSGNTIYF
NA | TRBJ1-1 | 12 | NA | TRBV7-9 | TGTGCCAGCAGCTTAGCGGCACATGAAGCTTTCTTT | CASSLAAHEAFF
NA | TRBJ1-2 | 13 | NA | TRBV7-2 | TGTGCCAGCAGCTTCGCCTATAACTATGGCTACACCTTC | CASSFAYNYGYTF
NA | TRBJ2-4 | 12 | NA | TRBV15 | TGTGCCACCAGCAGAGATCGGAACATTCAGTACTTC | CATSRDRNIQYF
NA | TRBJ1-3 | 15 | NA | TRBV19 | TGTGCCAGTAGTCGTAACACCCACTCTGGAAACACCATATATTTT | CASSRNTHSGNTIYF
TRBD1 | TRBJ1-1 | 16 | NA | TRBV5-1 | TGCGCCAGCAGCTTTGGTAGTAGGGGGCGCGGGGCTGAAGCTTTCTTT | CASSFGSRGRGAEAFF
NA | TRBJ1-2 | 14 | NA | TRBV7-2 | TGTGCCAGCAGCTTAAGACCACAGGGAGATGGCTACACCTTC | CASSLRPQGDGYTF
NA | TRBJ1-5 | 14 | once | TRBV9 | TGTGCCAGCAGCGTAGAATACGGCGGGGAGCCCCAGCATTTT | CASSVEYGGEPQHF
NA | TRBJ1-5 | 13 | once | TRBV29-1 | TGCAGCGTCTGGACAGATAGCAATCAGCCCCAGCATTTT | CSVWTDSNQPQHF
NA | TRBJ2-5 | 17 | NA | TRBV5-1 | TGCGCCAGCAGCTTGAGTCTCGCAAGGACTTTCCAAGAGACCCAGTACTTC | CASSLSLARTFQETQYF